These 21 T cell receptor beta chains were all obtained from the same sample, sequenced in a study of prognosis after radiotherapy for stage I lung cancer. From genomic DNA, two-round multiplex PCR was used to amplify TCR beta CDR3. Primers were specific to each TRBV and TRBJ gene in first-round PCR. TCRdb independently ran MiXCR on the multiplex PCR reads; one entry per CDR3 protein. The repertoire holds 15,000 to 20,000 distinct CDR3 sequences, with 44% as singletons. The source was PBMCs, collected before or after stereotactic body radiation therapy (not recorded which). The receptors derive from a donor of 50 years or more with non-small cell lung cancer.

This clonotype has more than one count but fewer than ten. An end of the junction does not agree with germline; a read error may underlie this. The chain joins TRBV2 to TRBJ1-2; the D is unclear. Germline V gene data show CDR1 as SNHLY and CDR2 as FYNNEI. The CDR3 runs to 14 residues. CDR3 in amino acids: CTSSDLRANYGYAF. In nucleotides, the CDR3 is TGTACCAGCAGTGACCTTAGAGCTAACTATGGCTACGCCTTC.

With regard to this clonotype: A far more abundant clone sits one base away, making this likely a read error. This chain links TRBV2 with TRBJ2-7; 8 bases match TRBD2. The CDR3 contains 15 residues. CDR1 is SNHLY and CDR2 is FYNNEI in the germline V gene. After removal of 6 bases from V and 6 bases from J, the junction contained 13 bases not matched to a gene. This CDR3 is CASSSPSGGVSEQYF. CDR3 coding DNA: TGTGCCAGCAGCTCTCCCAGCGGGGGTGTGTCCGAGCAGTACTTC.

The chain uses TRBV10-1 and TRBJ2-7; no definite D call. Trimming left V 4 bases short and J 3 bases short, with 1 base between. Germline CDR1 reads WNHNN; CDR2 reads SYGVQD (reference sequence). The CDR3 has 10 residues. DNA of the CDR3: TGCGCCAGCAGTGTCTACGAGCAGTACTTC. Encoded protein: CASSVYEQYF.

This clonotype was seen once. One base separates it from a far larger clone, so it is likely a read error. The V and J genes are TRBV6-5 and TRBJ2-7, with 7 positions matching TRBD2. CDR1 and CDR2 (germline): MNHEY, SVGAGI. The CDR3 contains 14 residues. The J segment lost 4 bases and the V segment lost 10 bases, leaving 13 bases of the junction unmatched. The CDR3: CAITPGGRGYEQYF. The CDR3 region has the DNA TGTGCCATCACCCCCGGAGGGAGGGGTTACGAGCAGTACTTC.

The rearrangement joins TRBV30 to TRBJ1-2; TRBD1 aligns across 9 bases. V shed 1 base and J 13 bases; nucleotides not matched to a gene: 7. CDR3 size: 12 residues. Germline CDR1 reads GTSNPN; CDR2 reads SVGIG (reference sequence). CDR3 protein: CAWSGQGGRCTF. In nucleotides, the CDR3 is TGTGCCTGGAGTGGACAGGGGGGTCGCTGCACCTTC.

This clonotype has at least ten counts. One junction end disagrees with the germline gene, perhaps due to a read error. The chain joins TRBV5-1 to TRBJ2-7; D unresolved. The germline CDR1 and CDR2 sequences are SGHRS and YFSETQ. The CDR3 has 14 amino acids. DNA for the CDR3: TGCGCCAGCAGCGCGGACGGAGCCTCCTACGAGCGGTACTTC. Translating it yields CASSADGASYERYF.

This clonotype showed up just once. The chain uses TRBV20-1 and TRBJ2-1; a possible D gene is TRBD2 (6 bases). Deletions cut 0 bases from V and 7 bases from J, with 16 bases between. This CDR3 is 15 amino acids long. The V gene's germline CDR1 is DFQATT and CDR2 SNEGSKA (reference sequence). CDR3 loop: CSARDQQLARNEQFF. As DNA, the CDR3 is TGCAGTGCTAGAGATCAACAACTAGCTCGTAATGAGCAGTTCTTC.

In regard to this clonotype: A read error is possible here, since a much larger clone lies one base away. The CDR3 region is CASSTEDGANRETQYF. The DNA for the CDR3 is TGTGCCAGCAGCACGGAGGACGGGGCGAATCGTGAGACCCAGTACTTC. This sequence joins TRBV7-9 and TRBJ2-5, with D possibly called TRBD1 or TRBD2 (5 bases each). The CDR3 has 16 amino acids. Germline CDR1 and CDR2: SEHNR and FQNEAQ (reference sequence). V lost 5 bases and J 5 bases, leaving 21 bases between the germline ends. Filled out from reference TRBV7-9 and TRBJ2-5, the complete variable domain reads DTGVSQNPRHKITKRGQNVTFRCDPISEHNRLYWYRQTLGQGPEFLTYFQNEAQLEKSRLLSDRFSAERPKGSFSTLEIQRTEQGDSAMYLCASSTEDGANRETQYFGPGTRLLVL.

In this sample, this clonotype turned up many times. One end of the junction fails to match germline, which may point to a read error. The CDR3 region has the DNA TGTGCCAGCAGCCTAGCGGGAGTGGTTGGGGAGACCCAGTACTTC. Translation: CASSLAGVVGETQYF. The chain has TRBV7-2 and TRBJ2-5; TRBD2 matches at 10 bases. The CDR3 is 15 residues long. Looked up from germline, CDR1 is SGHTA and CDR2 is FQGNSA.

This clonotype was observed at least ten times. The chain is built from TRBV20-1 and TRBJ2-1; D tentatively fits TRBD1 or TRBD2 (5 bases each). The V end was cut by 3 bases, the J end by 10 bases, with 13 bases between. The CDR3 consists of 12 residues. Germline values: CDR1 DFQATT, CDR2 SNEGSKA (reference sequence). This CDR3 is CSARGEPQEQFF. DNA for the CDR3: TGCAGTGCTAGGGGGGAGCCCCAAGAGCAGTTCTTC.

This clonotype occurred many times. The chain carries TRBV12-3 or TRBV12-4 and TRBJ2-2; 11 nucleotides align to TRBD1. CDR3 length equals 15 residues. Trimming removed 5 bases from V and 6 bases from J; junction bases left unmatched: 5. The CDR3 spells CASSLWDRGAGELFF. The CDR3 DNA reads TGTGCCAGCAGTCTATGGGACAGGGGGGCCGGGGAGCTGTTTTTT.

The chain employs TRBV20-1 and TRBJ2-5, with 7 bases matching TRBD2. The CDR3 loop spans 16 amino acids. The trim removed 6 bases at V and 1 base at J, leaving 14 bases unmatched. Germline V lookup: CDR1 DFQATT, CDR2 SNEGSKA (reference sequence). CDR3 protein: CSAIGRREILQETQYF. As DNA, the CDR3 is TGCAGTGCGATCGGGAGGCGGGAGATACTCCAAGAGACCCAGTACTTC.

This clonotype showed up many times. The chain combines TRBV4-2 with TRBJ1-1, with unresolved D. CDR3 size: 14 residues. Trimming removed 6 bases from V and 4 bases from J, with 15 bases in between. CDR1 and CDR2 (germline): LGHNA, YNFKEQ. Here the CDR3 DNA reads TGTGCCAGCAGGGAGGTGGGAGGCAGCACTGAAGCTTTCTTT. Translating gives CASREVGGSTEAFF.

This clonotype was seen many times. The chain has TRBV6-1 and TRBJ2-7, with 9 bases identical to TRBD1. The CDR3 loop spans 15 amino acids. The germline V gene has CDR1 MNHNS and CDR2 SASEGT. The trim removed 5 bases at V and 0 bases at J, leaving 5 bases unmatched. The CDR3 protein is CASSTRTGVSYEQYF. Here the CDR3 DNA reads TGTGCCAGCAGTACCAGGACAGGGGTCTCCTACGAGCAGTACTTC.

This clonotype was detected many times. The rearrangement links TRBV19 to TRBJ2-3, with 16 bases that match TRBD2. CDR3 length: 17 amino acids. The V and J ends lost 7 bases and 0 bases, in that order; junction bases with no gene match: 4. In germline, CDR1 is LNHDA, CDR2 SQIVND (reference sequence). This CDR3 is CASMGTSGRGSTDTQYF. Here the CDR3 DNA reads TGTGCCAGTATGGGGACTAGCGGGAGGGGAAGCACAGATACGCAGTATTTT.

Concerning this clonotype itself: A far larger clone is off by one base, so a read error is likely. The CDR3 loop is CASIPRLDSYEQYF. CDR3 DNA: TGTGCCAGCATCCCCCGACTCGACTCCTACGAGCAGTACTTC. The chain has TRBV6-2 or TRBV6-3 and TRBJ2-7; no clear D. Germline V lookup: CDR1 MNHEY, CDR2 SVGEGT. This CDR3 has 14 amino acids. The germline V and J ends were trimmed by 7 bases and 0 bases, with 13 bases remaining between them.

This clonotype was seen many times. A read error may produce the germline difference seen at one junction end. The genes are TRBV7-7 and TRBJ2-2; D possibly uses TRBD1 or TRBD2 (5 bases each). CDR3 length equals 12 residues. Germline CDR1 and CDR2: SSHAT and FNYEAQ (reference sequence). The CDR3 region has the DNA TGTGCTAGCAGGGACGGGCCCGGGGAGCTGTTTTTT. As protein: CASRDGPGELFF.

The CDR3: CASSYGAGRYGYTF. As DNA, the CDR3 is TGTGCCAGCAGTTACGGGGCCGGACGCTATGGCTACACCTTC. The chain employs TRBV6-2 or TRBV6-3 and TRBJ1-2, with D possibly being TRBD1 (5 bases). CDR1 MNHEY and CDR2 SVGEGT come from the germline V gene. Trimming shortened V by 2 bases and J by 4 bases, and 11 bases separated the two germline ends. The CDR3 totals 14 residues.

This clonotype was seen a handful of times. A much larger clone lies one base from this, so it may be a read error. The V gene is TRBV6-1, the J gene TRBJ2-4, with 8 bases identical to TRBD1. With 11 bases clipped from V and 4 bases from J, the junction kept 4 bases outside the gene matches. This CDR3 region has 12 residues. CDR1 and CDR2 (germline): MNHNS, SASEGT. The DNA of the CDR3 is TGTGCCGCCCGGACAGGGAAAAACATTCAGTACTTC. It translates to CAARTGKNIQYF.

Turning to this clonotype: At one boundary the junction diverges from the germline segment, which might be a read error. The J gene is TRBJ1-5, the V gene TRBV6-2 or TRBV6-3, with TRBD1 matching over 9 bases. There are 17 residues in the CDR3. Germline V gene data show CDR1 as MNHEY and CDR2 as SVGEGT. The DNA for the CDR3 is TGTGTCAGCAGTTATCTAGGGACAGGGTTGTTGATGCAGCCCCAGCATTTT. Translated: CVSSYLGTGLLMQPQHF.

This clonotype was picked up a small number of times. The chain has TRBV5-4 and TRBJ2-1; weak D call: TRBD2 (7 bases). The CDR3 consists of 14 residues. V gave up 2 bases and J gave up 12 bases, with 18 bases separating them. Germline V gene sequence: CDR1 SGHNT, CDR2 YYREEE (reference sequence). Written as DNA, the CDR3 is TGTGCCAGCAGCTTTGGGGGGGGCCAGCTGGGGCAGTTCTTC. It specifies CASSFGGGQLGQFF.